This TCR beta chain was retrieved from a study of Graves' ophthalmopathy and Graves' hyperthyroidism. The germline gives CDR1 SEHNR, CDR2 FQNEAQ (reference sequence). This CDR3 comprises 15 residues. The V and J ends lost 0 bases and 3 bases respectively, with 11 bases between them. Amplifying from RNA transcripts, the study obtained TCR beta CDR3 regions. In the first round, RT-PCR was carried out with HTBI primers, and a multiplex PCR formed the second round. From the multiplex PCR reads, TCRdb called clonotypes with MiXCR, one entry per CDR3 protein. The sample yields roughly 400,000 distinct CDR3 sequences, 15% seen once. This clonotype came up a few times.

The rearrangement joins TRBV7-9 to TRBJ1-1; the D is unclear. Sequenced material: peripheral blood. The receptor was isolated from a woman aged 18-30 years with stable Graves' hyperthyroidism. The DNA of the CDR3 is TGTGCCAGCAGCTTAGCGCGCCAGGCGGACACTGAAGCTTTCTTT. The encoded protein is CASSLARQADTEAFF. Looking up the rest from reference TRBV7-9 and TRBJ1-1 gives the full variable domain: DTGVSQNPRHKITKRGQNVTFRCDPISEHNRLYWYRQTLGQGPEFLTYFQNEAQLEKSRLLSDRFSAERPKGSFSTLEIQRTEQGDSAMYLCASSLARQADTEAFFGQGTRLTVV.